Sequencing of this T cell receptor (beta chain) was carried out in a study of shared clonotypes between healthy human individuals. Healthy HIV-negative adults without recent acute infections or vaccinations served as donors. Method: immunoSEQ multiplex PCR; TCRdb's copy keeps in-frame clones and lacks some. The sample holds over 2 million clones; roughly 92% are singletons and the top ten take 0.3% to 0.45%. V shed 5 bases and J 4 bases; nucleotides not matched to a gene: 13. Germline lookup yields CDR1 SQVTM and CDR2 ANQGSEA. The CDR3 length is 17 residues. The sequence was collected from a man younger than 30 in good health. Some clones in this sample may be carry-over from other donors' samples. The chain has TRBV29-1 and TRBJ2-2; 10 bases map to TRBD1. Sequenced material: naive CD4+ T cells from PBMCs. Documented subset: CD45RA+ positively selected. CDR3 DNA sequence: TGCAGCGTTTTCAAAGCGGGACAGGGGTTTAGCACCGGGGAGCTGTTTTTT. Its protein product is CSVFKAGQGFSTGELFF.